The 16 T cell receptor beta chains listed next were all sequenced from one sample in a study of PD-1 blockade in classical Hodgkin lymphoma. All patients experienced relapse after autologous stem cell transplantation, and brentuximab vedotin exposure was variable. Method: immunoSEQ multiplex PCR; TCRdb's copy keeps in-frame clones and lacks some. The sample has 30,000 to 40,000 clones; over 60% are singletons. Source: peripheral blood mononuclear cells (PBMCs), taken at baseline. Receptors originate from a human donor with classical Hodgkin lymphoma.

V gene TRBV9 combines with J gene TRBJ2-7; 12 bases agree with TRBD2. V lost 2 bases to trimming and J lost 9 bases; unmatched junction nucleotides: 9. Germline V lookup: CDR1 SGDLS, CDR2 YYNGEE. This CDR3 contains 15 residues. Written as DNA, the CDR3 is TGTGCCAGCAGCGTGGGACTAGCGGGCCTCAAGGGGCAGTACTTC. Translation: CASSVGLAGLKGQYF.

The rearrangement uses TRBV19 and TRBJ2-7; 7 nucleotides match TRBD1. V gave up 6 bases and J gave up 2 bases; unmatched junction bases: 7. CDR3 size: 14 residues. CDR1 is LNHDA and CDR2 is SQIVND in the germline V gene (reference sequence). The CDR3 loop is CASSKGGFTYEQYF. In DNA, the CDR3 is TGTGCCAGTAGCAAAGGGGGCTTTACCTACGAGCAGTACTTC.

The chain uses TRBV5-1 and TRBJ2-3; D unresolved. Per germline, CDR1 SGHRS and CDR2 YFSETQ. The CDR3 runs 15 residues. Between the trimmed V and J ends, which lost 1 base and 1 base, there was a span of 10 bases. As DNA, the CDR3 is TGCGCCAGCAGCTTGAGTGTCCCAGGCACAGATACGCAGTATTTT. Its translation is CASSLSVPGTDTQYF.

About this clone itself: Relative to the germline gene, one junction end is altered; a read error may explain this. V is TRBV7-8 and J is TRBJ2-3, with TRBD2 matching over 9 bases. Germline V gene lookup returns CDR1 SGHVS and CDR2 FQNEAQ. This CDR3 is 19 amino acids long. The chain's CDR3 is CASSLAGVGGFGGTDTQYF. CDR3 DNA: TGTGCCAGCAGTTTAGCGGGAGTAGGCGGCTTTGGGGGCACAGATACGCAGTATTTT.

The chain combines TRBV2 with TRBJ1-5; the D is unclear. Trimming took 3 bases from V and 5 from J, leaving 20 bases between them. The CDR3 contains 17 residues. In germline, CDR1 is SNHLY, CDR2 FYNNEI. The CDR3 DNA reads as TGTGCCAGCAGTGAGATTTTCTTTACCAACCAAGATCAGCCCCAGCATTTT. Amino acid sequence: CASSEIFFTNQDQPQHF.

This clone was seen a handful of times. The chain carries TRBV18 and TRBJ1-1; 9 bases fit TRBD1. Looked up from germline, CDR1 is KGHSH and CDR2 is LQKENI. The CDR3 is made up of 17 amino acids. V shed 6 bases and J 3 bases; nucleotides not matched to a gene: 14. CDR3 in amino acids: CASSRLPGQGRDTEAFF. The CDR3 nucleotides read TGTGCCAGCTCTCGACTCCCGGGACAGGGACGAGACACTGAAGCTTTCTTT.

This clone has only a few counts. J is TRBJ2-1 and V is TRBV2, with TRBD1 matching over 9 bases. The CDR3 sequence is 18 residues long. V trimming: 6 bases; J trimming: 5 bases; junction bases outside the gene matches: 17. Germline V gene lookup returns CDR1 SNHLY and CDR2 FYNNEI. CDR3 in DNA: TGTGCCAGCAGCCCGGGACAGGGAAGGGGGCGGGCGGACAATGAGCAGTTCTTC. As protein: CASSPGQGRGRADNEQFF.

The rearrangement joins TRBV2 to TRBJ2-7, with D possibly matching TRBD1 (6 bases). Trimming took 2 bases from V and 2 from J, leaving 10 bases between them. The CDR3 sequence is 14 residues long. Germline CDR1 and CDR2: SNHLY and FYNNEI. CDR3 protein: CASSEMYRAYEQYF. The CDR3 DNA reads TGTGCCAGCAGTGAAATGTACAGGGCCTACGAGCAGTACTTC.

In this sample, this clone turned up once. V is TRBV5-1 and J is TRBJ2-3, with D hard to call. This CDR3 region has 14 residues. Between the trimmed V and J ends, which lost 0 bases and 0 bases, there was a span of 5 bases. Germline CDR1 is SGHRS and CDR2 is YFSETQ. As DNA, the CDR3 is TGCGCCAGCAGCTTGGGGGATAGCACAGATACGCAGTATTTT. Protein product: CASSLGDSTDTQYF.

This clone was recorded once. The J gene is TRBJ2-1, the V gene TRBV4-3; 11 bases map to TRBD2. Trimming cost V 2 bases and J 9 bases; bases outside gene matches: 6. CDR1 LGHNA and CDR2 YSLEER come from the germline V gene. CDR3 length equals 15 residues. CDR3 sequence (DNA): TGCGCCAGCAGCCAACTCGCTAGCGGGAGGCCTGAGCAGTTCTTC. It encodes CASSQLASGRPEQFF.

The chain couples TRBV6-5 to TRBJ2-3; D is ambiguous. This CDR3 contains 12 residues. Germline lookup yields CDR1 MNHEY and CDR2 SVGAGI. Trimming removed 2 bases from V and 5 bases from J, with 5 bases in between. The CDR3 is CASSYLGDTQYF. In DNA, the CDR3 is TGTGCCAGCAGTTACCTAGGAGATACGCAGTATTTT.

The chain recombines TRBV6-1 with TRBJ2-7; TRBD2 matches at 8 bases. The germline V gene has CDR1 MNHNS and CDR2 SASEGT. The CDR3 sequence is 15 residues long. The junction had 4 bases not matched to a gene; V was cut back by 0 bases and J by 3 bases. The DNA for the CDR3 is TGTGCCAGCAGTGAAGCCTTAGCGGGGTACTACGAGCAGTACTTC. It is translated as CASSEALAGYYEQYF.

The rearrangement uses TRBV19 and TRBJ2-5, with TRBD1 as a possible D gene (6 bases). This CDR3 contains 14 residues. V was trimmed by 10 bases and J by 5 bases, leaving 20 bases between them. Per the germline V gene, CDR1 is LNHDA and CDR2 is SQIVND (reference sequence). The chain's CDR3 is CATADSPIGETQYF. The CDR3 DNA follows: TGTGCCACCGCGGACAGCCCTATTGGGGAGACCCAGTACTTC.

CDR3 region: CASSSPLAGGPYEQYF. CDR3 sequence (DNA): TGTGCCAGCAGTTCCCCCCTAGCGGGGGGACCCTACGAGCAGTACTTC. This chain uses TRBV6-5 with TRBJ2-7; the match to TRBD2 covers 11 bases. CDR3 length equals 16 residues. Germline trimming cut 4 bases from V and 2 bases from J; bases unmatched to any gene: 7. From germline, CDR1 is MNHEY and CDR2 SVGAGI.

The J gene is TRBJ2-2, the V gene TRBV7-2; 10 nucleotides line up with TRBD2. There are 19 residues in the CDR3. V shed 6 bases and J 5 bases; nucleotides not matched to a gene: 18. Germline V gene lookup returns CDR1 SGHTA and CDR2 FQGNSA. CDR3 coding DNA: TGTGCCAGCAGGGATGGCCCGTACCCTAGCGGGAGTCGGACCGGGGAGCTGTTTTTT. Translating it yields CASRDGPYPSGSRTGELFF.

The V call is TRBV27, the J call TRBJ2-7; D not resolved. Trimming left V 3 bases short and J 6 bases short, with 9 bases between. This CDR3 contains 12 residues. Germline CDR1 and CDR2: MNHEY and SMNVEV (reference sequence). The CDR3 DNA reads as TGTGCCAGCAGTTTTACTTCTGGCGAGCAGTACTTC. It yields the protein CASSFTSGEQYF.